The rows below give T cell receptor beta chains drawn from one sample of a study of blood T cell repertoires in COVID-19. TCRdb keeps only in-frame clones here, not all; method: immunoSEQ multiplex PCR. The table shows about 480,000 clones, with 89% occurring only once. Material: peripheral blood. Source of these receptors: a man between 18 and 29 years old with COVID-19, enrolled during active disease. Both conserved end residues are part of each CDR3. Each record gives: D gene, V gene, J gene, clone size, CDR3 DNA, CDR3 protein. D genes are given only for firm matches. Clone sizes are given selectively: once, few, many, or a class where the clone is expanded.

>TRBD1|TRBV2|TRBJ1-2|.
TGTGCCAGGGGACAGGGGGCCGGCTACACCTTC
CARGQGAGYTF
>.|TRBV7-9|TRBJ1-2|few
TGTGCCAGCAGCTTAGGGGCAGACTATGGCTACACCTTC
CASSLGADYGYTF
>.|TRBV5-1|TRBJ2-2|once
TGCGCCAGCACGACACAGAACACCGGGGAGCTGTTTTTT
CASTTQNTGELFF
>.|TRBV13|TRBJ2-7|.
TGTGCCAGCAGCTTAGGGCAGACAGACTCCTACGAGCAGTACTTC
CASSLGQTDSYEQYF
>TRBD1|TRBV18|TRBJ1-1|.
TGTGCCAGCTCACCCATGCAGGGGGGGAACACTGAAGCTTTCTTT
CASSPMQGGNTEAFF
>.|TRBV9|TRBJ2-3|.
TGTGCCAGCAGCCCCGAAGTAGTCACAGATACGCAGTATTTT
CASSPEVVTDTQYF
>TRBD2|TRBV2|TRBJ2-2|.
TGTGCCAGCAGTGGGGTAGCGGGAGTGATGGACACCGGGGAGCTGTTTTTT
CASSGVAGVMDTGELFF
>TRBD1|TRBV7-9|TRBJ2-3|.
TGTGCCAGCAGCTCCGGACAGGGGGACCTTAATACGCAGTATTTT
CASSSGQGDLNTQYF
>.|TRBV7-9|TRBJ2-7|.
TGTGCCAGCAGCTTAGCTTCCGGGGAAAGGTACGAGCAGTACTTC
CASSLASGERYEQYF
>TRBD1|TRBV3-1/TRBV3-2|TRBJ2-3|.
TGTGCCAGCAGCCAAGCACAGGGGGCGGGTACGCAGTATTTT
CASSQAQGAGTQYF
>.|TRBV29-1|TRBJ2-1|.
TGCAGCGTTGAGGAGCGAATTTACAATGAGCAGTTCTTC
CSVEERIYNEQFF
>.|TRBV7-8|TRBJ1-6|.
TGTGCCAGCAGCCCCCAGGGAGGGAATAATTCACCCCTCCACTTT
CASSPQGGNNSPLHF
>.|TRBV7-8|TRBJ1-6|once
TGTGCCAGCAGCTCAAGGGGTGGTTCACCCCTCCACTTT
CASSSRGGSPLHF
>.|TRBV19|TRBJ1-3|.
TGTGCCAGTAGCCTACCCGGGAACACCATATATTTT
CASSLPGNTIYF
>TRBD2|TRBV7-2|TRBJ2-3|.
TGTGCCAGCAGCTTGGGGGGGGACACAGATACGCAGTATTTT
CASSLGGDTDTQYF
>.|TRBV4-1|TRBJ1-6|few
TGCGCCAGCAGCCAAGATCCCCCAGGGTCAGACAATTCACCCCTCCACTTT
CASSQDPPGSDNSPLHF
>.|TRBV10-1|TRBJ2-5|.
TGCGCCAGCAGTGAGTCGACTCGGACAGCCCAAGAGACCCAGTACTTC
CASSESTRTAQETQYF
>TRBD1|TRBV19|TRBJ1-2|.
TGTGCCAGTAGTATAGGAGCCGGGACAGACTATGGCTACACCTTC
CASSIGAGTDYGYTF
>TRBD1|TRBV29-1|TRBJ2-1|.
TGCAGCGTTGAAGGGACAGGGGTCTTCAATGAGCAGTTCTTC
CSVEGTGVFNEQFF
>TRBD1|TRBV4-1|TRBJ2-7|once
TGCGCCAGCAGCCAAGACCAGACAGGGTGGGAGCAGTACTTC
CASSQDQTGWEQYF
>TRBD1|TRBV27|TRBJ1-1|.
TGTGCCAGCAGTCAAGGGGGCCCGATAGGGGCGGAAGCTTTCTTT
CASSQGGPIGAEAFF
>.|TRBV6-5|TRBJ2-3|.
TGTGCCAGCAGTTCCTACGTAGTATCTCCGGATACGCAGTATTTT
CASSSYVVSPDTQYF
>.|TRBV11-3|TRBJ2-7|.
TGTGCCAGCAGCTTAGGATCCGGTTACGAGCAGTACTTC
CASSLGSGYEQYF